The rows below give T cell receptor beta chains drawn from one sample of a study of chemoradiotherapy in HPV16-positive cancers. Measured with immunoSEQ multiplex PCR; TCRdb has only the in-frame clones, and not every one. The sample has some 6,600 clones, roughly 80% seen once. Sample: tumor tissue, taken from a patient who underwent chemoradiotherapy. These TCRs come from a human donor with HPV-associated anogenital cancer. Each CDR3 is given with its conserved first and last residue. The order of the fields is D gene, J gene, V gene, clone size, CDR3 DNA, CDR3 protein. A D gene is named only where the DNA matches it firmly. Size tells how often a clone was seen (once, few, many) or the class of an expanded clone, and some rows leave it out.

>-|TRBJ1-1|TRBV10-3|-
TGTGCCATCAGTGAGTTACAGGGAAACACTGAAGCTTTCTTT
CAISELQGNTEAFF
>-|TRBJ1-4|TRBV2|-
TGTGCTTGCAACGGAGTTTCGGGTTACGAAAAACTGTTTTTT
CACNGVSGYEKLFF
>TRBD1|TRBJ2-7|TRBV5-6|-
TGTGCCAGCAGCTTCAGGACAGGTAGCTACGAGCAGTACTTC
CASSFRTGSYEQYF
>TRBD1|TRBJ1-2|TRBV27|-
TGTGCCAGCAGTCCCGACAGGGGTTCGTTGTTTGGTGGCTACACCTTC
CASSPDRGSLFGGYTF
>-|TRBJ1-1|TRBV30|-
TGTGCCTGGGGGGGGAAGAACACTGAAGCTTTCTTT
CAWGGKNTEAFF
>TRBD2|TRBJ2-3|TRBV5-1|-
TGCGCCAGCAGCACCACTAGCGGGAGTGAAACAGATACGCAGTATTTT
CASSTTSGSETDTQYF
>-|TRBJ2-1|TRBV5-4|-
TGTGCCAGCAGCCCCGACTCGGGAGAGCAGTTCTTC
CASSPDSGEQFF
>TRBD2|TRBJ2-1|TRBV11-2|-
TGTGCCAGCAGCCAACAGGGACTAGCGGGTAACAATGAGCAGTTCTTC
CASSQQGLAGNNEQFF
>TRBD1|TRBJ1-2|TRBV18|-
TGTGCCAGCTCACCCGGGACAGGGAACTATGGCTACACCTTC
CASSPGTGNYGYTF
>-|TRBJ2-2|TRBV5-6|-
TGTGCCAGCAGCTTCAGGGGGAACACCGGGGAGCTGTTTTTT
CASSFRGNTGELFF
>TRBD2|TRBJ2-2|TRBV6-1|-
TGTGCCAGCAGTGAAGCGGTAGCGGGGGGAGCGAACACCGGGGAGCTGTTTTTT
CASSEAVAGGANTGELFF
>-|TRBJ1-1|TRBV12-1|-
TGTGCCAGCAGCTTTGCCGCTGAAGCTTTCTTT
CASSFAAEAFF
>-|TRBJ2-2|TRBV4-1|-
TGCGCCAGCAGCCAAGAAACCCTCATCGCCGGGGAGCTGTTTTTT
CASSQETLIAGELFF
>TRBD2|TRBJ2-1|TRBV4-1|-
TGCGCCAGCAGCCAAGATTCGGGGACTAGCAATGAGCAGTTCTTC
CASSQDSGTSNEQFF
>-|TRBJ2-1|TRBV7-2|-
TGTGCCAGCAGCTTATCGGAGGGAGCCTACAATGAGCAGTTCTTC
CASSLSEGAYNEQFF
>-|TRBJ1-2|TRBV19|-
TGTGCCAGTACGGGGACGGAGTCAATGGGCTACACCTTC
CASTGTESMGYTF
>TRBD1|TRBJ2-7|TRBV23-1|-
TGCGCCAGCAGTCAAACAGGGGACGGGTACGAGCAGTACTTC
CASSQTGDGYEQYF
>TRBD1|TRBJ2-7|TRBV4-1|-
TGCGCCAGCAGCCAAGATCAAGGGGGGACAGGGGGCGACTACGAGCAGTACTTC
CASSQDQGGTGGDYEQYF
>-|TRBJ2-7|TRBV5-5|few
TGTGCCAGCAGCTTCGGTACATACGAGCAGTACTTC
CASSFGTYEQYF
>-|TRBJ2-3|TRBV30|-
TGTGCCTGGAGTGTTGGCAGGGTACAAGTCGGCACAGATACGCAGTATTTT
CAWSVGRVQVGTDTQYF
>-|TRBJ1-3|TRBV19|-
TGTGCCAGTAGTATAGCATCGGGAAACACCATATATTTT
CASSIASGNTIYF
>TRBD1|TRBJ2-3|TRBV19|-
TGTGCCAGTAGTATAGTTCCGACAGGGCCCACAGATACGCAGTATTTT
CASSIVPTGPTDTQYF
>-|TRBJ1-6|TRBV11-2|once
TGTGCCAGCAGCTTCACCGACGGGATTAATTCACCCCTCCACTTT
CASSFTDGINSPLHF
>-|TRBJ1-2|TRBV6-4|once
TGTGCCAGCAGTGAAGGAATGGGAGGGTCATATGGCTACACCTTC
CASSEGMGGSYGYTF
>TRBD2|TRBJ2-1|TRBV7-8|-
TGTGCCAGCAGCTTAGTGGGGGGGGGTACCTACAATGAGCAGTTCTTC
CASSLVGGGTYNEQFF
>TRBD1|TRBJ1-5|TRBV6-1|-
TGTGCCAGCAGTGGTCGGGACAGGGGATATCAGCCCCAGCATTTT
CASSGRDRGYQPQHF
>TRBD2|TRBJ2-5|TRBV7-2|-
TGTGCCAGCGGGTTTCCGGGGGGAGAGACCCAGTACTTC
CASGFPGGETQYF
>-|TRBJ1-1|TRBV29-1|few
TGCAGCGTTGAAGAACCCCCACAGCCTGAAGCTTTCTTT
CSVEEPPQPEAFF
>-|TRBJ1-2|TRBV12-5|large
TGTGCTAGTGGTTTGGACCAGGGGACCCTGAACCATGGCTACACCTTC
CASGLDQGTLNHGYTF
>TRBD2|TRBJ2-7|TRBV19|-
TGTGCCAGTAGTCCGCTCGAAGCGGGAGGGCCCTACGAGCAGTACTTC
CASSPLEAGGPYEQYF
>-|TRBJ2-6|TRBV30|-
TGTGCCTGGAATAAACAACGTTCTGGGGCCAACGTCCTGACTTTC
CAWNKQRSGANVLTF
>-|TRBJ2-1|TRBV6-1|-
TGTGCCAGCAGTGAAGGCTCGGAGGGGTACAATGAGCAGTTCTTC
CASSEGSEGYNEQFF
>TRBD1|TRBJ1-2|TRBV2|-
TGTGCCAGCACCGAGACAGGGGGTTGGGGCGGCTACACCTTC
CASTETGGWGGYTF
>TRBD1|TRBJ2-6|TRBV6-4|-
TGTGCCAGCAGTGCCGGGACAGGGGGCTCTGGGGCCAACGTCCTGACTTTC
CASSAGTGGSGANVLTF
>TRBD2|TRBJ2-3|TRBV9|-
TGTGCCAGCAGCGTAGATCTCGGGGGGGCAACAGATACGCAGTATTTT
CASSVDLGGATDTQYF
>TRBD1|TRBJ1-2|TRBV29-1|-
TGCAGCGTAGGACAGGGTGGTAGTAACTATGGCTACACCTTC
CSVGQGGSNYGYTF
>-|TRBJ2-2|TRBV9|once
TGTGCCAGCAGCGTAGTCGGAGCGAACACCGGGGAGCTGTTTTTT
CASSVVGANTGELFF
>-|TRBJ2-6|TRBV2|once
TGTGCCAGCAAAAGGACCGACTCTGGGGCCAACGTCCTGACTTTC
CASKRTDSGANVLTF
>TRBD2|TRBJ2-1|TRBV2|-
TGTGCCAGCAGCATTAGCGGGGGGGCCTTTGAGCAGTTCTTC
CASSISGGAFEQFF
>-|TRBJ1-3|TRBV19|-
TGTGCCAGTAGTATAGAAGTGAGAGCGGGAAACACCATATATTTT
CASSIEVRAGNTIYF